This T cell receptor beta chain was identified during a study of T cell responses to AZD1222 COVID-19 vaccine. The study, taken as a whole, reports: At baseline, just 6 or 7 AZD1222 recipients tested seropositive.

Only in-frame clones appear in the TCRdb table, and some are missing; sequencing was by immunoSEQ multiplex PCR. Here the sample spans roughly 130,000 clones, about 90% being singletons. The V end was cut by 3 bases, the J end by 4 bases, with 7 bases between. Germline V lookup: CDR1 DFQATT, CDR2 SNEGSKA (reference sequence). There are 12 residues in the CDR3. On this clone itself: Its specificity is unknown.

Sequencing was performed on peripheral blood, taken on day 0 of MenACWY control vaccination. This receptor was identified in an adult in good health. This sequence joins TRBV20-1 and TRBJ1-5; D remains unclear. CDR3 sequence (DNA): TGCAGTGCTAGTAGCGGAAATCAGCCCCAGCATTTT. Translated: CSASSGNQPQHF.